The 18 T cell receptor beta chains given below trace back to one sample, sequenced in a study of T-cell reconstitution after alpha-beta-depleted transplantation in children. Preparation of the TCRbeta library used unique molecular identifiers. Each CDR3 protein gets one entry after TCRdb re-called the PCR reads with MiXCR. In the table there are 700,000 or so distinct CDR3 sequences, about an eighth of which are singletons. The source was PBMCs, collected before TCRalphabeta/CD19-depleted stem cell transplant. The receptor set was obtained from a girl aged 2 to 9 with congenital amegakaryocytic thrombocytopenia, due to receive a stem cell transplant.

Regarding this clonotype: This sequence may be a read error, since a much larger clone differs from it by one base. The chain uses TRBV5-1 and TRBJ2-1; TRBD2 matches at 7 bases. CDR1 is SGHRS, CDR2 YFSETQ, per germline. The CDR3 has 14 residues. The CDR3 loop is CASSFAGAHKEQFF. CDR3 nucleotide sequence: TGCGCCAGCAGCTTCGCGGGAGCCCACAAAGAGCAGTTCTTC.

This sequence joins TRBV5-1 and TRBJ2-3; D possibly corresponds to TRBD2 (6 bases). With 4 bases removed from V and 6 bases from J, the gap between germline ends came to 15 bases. Germline values: CDR1 SGHRS, CDR2 YFSETQ. CDR3 length: 14 amino acids. The CDR3 sequence: CASSLTSQRDTQYF. CDR3 DNA sequence: TGCGCCAGCAGCCTTACTAGCCAGAGGGATACGCAGTATTTT. Together with reference TRBV5-1 and TRBJ2-3, the CDR3 gives the full variable domain: KAGVTQTPRYLIKTRGQQVTLSCSPISGHRSVSWYQQTPGQGLQFLFEYFSETQRNKGNFPGRFSGRQFSNSRSEMNVSTLELGDSALYLCASSLTSQRDTQYFGPGTRLTVL.

This clonotype was seen a few times. The chain is built from TRBV7-9 and TRBJ2-1; D not certain. Germline lookup yields CDR1 SEHNR and CDR2 FQNEAQ (reference sequence). This CDR3 is 14 amino acids long. V lost 3 bases and J 7 bases, leaving 13 bases between the germline ends. The CDR3 region has the DNA TGTGCCAGCAGCTTGCCTTACCCCGTGAATGAGCAGTTCTTC. It is translated as CASSLPYPVNEQFF.

This clonotype was observed at least ten times. The gene calls are TRBV20-1 and TRBJ1-5; perhaps TRBD1 as D (5 bases). The length of the CDR3 is 15 residues. The germline V gene encodes CDR1 DFQATT and CDR2 SNEGSKA (reference sequence). V lost 4 bases to trimming and J lost 3 bases, with 16 bases between them. CDR3 residues: CSATKPGPINQPQHF. The CDR3 DNA sequence: TGCAGTGCTACAAAACCGGGACCGATCAATCAGCCCCAGCATTTT.

The gene calls are TRBV4-1 and TRBJ2-7; 7 bases line up with TRBD2. V was clipped by 4 bases and J by 4 bases; unmatched bases: 16. The CDR3 is 17 amino acids. Per germline, CDR1 MGHRA and CDR2 YSYEKL. CDR3 coding DNA: TGCGCCAGCAGCCTAAACGCCCCGGCCACTAGCGATTACGAGCAGTACTTC. Translating it yields CASSLNAPATSDYEQYF.

In this sample, this clonotype turned up once. The chain carries TRBV20-1 and TRBJ2-1; no clear D gene. The CDR3 runs 14 residues. Germline lookup yields CDR1 DFQATT and CDR2 SNEGSKA (reference sequence). V was pared by 4 bases and J by 6 bases, with 16 bases between. Here the CDR3 DNA reads TGCAGTGCTAACCTACCTAACTTTGGCAATGAGCAGTTCTTC. Amino acids: CSANLPNFGNEQFF.

A few counts support this clonotype. The chain joins TRBV20-1 to TRBJ2-7; 14 bases line up with TRBD2. V lost 3 bases and J lost 7; bases outside the gene matches: 5. CDR1 and CDR2 from the germline V gene are DFQATT and SNEGSKA (reference sequence). The CDR3 sequence is 14 residues long. The DNA for the CDR3 is TGCAGTGCTAGTCGGGGACTAGCGGGAGAGGAGCAGTACTTC. Encoded protein: CSASRGLAGEEQYF.

J is TRBJ2-1 and V is TRBV10-3; weak D call: TRBD2 (6 bases). The CDR3 sequence is 18 residues long. With 7 bases removed from V and 0 bases from J, the gap between germline ends came to 22 bases. Germline CDR1 reads ENHRY; CDR2 reads SYGVKD. Written as DNA, the CDR3 is TGTGCCATCATGGCGGGGACGGACTATTCAAGCTCCTACAATGAGCAGTTCTTC. This codes for CAIMAGTDYSSSYNEQFF.

Ten or more counts support this clonotype. The chain combines TRBV20-1 with TRBJ1-4, with 8 bases that match TRBD1. CDR1 and CDR2 (germline): DFQATT, SNEGSKA (reference sequence). This CDR3 contains 15 residues. Trimming removed 6 bases from V and 8 bases from J; junction bases left unmatched: 14. The CDR3 sequence: CSAAPRTGHREKLFF. CDR3 bases: TGCAGTGCGGCCCCCCGGACAGGGCATCGGGAAAAACTGTTTTTT.

The chain uses TRBV20-1 and TRBJ2-7; 11 bases map to TRBD2. V dropped 6 bases and J dropped 2; count of bases not matched to a gene: 6. The CDR3 has 14 residues. Germline V gene lookup returns CDR1 DFQATT and CDR2 SNEGSKA (reference sequence). The CDR3 DNA is TGCAGTGCGCCCGGGACTAGCGGTACCTACGAGCAGTACTTC. Its protein product is CSAPGTSGTYEQYF.

This clonotype has a count of ten or more. The chain couples TRBV12-3 or TRBV12-4 to TRBJ2-5; D unclear. Trimming removed 6 bases at V and 3 bases at J, with 5 bases between. The length of the CDR3 is 11 residues. The CDR3 loop reads CASRKEETQYF. The CDR3 nucleotides read TGTGCCAGCAGGAAAGAAGAGACCCAGTACTTC.

This clonotype was observed a few times. This sequence joins TRBV7-8 and TRBJ1-2; 7 nucleotides match TRBD1. There are 15 residues in the CDR3. The V gene's germline CDR1 is SGHVS and CDR2 FQNEAQ. Trimming removed 5 bases from V and 3 bases from J; junction bases left unmatched: 9. CDR3 region: CASSLRAGGDYGYTF. The CDR3 bases are TGTGCCAGCAGCCTAAGAGCAGGGGGTGACTATGGCTACACCTTC.

The table lists this clonotype with a few counts. The chain uses TRBV5-1 and TRBJ2-4; perhaps TRBD2 as D (5 bases). Trimming left V 4 bases short and J 5 bases short, with 13 bases between. The CDR3 is 14 residues long. Germline V gives CDR1 SGHRS, CDR2 YFSETQ. The CDR3 spells CASSPLGAENIQYF. Written as DNA, the CDR3 is TGCGCCAGCAGCCCCCTGGGAGCGGAAAACATTCAGTACTTC. The full variable domain, its missing parts supplied by reference TRBV5-1 and TRBJ2-4, is KAGVTQTPRYLIKTRGQQVTLSCSPISGHRSVSWYQQTPGQGLQFLFEYFSETQRNKGNFPGRFSGRQFSNSRSEMNVSTLELGDSALYLCASSPLGAENIQYFGAGTRLSVL.

This clonotype was detected many times. This chain joins TRBV29-1 and TRBJ2-1, with TRBD2 matching 7 bases. The CDR3 has 13 amino acids. The germline V gene encodes CDR1 SQVTM and CDR2 ANQGSEA. Losses at the gene ends were 7 bases for V and 4 bases for J; bases not matched to a gene: 7. The CDR3 spells CSAGSGWYNEQFF. Here the CDR3 DNA reads TGCAGCGCTGGTAGCGGGTGGTACAATGAGCAGTTCTTC.

This clonotype occurred a few times. This chain uses TRBV5-1 with TRBJ2-7; 9 nucleotides align to TRBD1. The germline V gene encodes CDR1 SGHRS and CDR2 YFSETQ. The CDR3 totals 14 residues. The junction had 8 bases not matched to a gene; V was cut back by 4 bases and J by 6 bases. CDR3 region: CASSTQDRGTEQYF. CDR3 DNA sequence: TGCGCCAGCAGCACCCAGGACAGGGGAACCGAGCAGTACTTC.

In this sample, this clonotype turned up many times. The V and J genes are TRBV5-1 and TRBJ2-1; 8 bases map to TRBD2. Looked up from germline, CDR1 is SGHRS and CDR2 is YFSETQ. This CDR3 has 15 amino acids. The V segment lost 1 base and the J segment 4 bases; nucleotides outside the gene matches: 4. This chain's CDR3 is CASSLLSSGYNEQFF. The CDR3 DNA follows: TGCGCCAGCAGCTTGCTGTCTAGCGGGTACAATGAGCAGTTCTTC. The whole variable domain, remainder taken from reference TRBV5-1 and TRBJ2-1, is KAGVTQTPRYLIKTRGQQVTLSCSPISGHRSVSWYQQTPGQGLQFLFEYFSETQRNKGNFPGRFSGRQFSNSRSEMNVSTLELGDSALYLCASSLLSSGYNEQFFGPGTRLTVL.

This clonotype was seen a few times. The rearrangement uses TRBV20-1 and TRBJ2-1; a possible D gene is TRBD2 (6 bases). Germline CDR1 and CDR2: DFQATT and SNEGSKA (reference sequence). The CDR3 loop spans 15 amino acids. V lost 3 bases to trimming and J lost 8 bases, with 20 bases between them. CDR3 bases: TGCAGTGCTAGCGAGGCGGGAACCCCGATGGATGAGCAGTTCTTC. Amino acids: CSASEAGTPMDEQFF.

This clonotype was counted many times. The V gene is TRBV29-1, the J gene TRBJ1-2; unclear D gene. The CDR3 is 13 amino acids. V lost 6 bases and J lost 3, with 14 bases in between. Germline lookup yields CDR1 SQVTM and CDR2 ANQGSEA. This CDR3 is CSVIKDWDYGYTF. The CDR3, as DNA: TGCAGCGTGATAAAGGACTGGGACTATGGCTACACCTTC.